The source of this TCR beta chain is a study of CD8 T cells in ankylosing spondylitis. Trimming removed 3 bases from V and 4 bases from J; junction bases left unmatched: 7. This CDR3 spans 14 amino acids. Germline V gives CDR1 DFQATT, CDR2 SNEGSKA (reference sequence). A few counts support this clonotype. The antigen is not known. Study-wide points: Within matched ankylosing spondylitis synovial fluid, disease-linked clones were reportedly significantly enriched. Within peripheral blood, clones linked to disease were CD8+ and relatively rare. Past research had described some motif variants in reactive arthritis synovial fluid and blood. A TCR beta motif made of about 8 highly homologous variants seemed typical of ankylosing spondylitis blood.

TCRdb re-derived calls from the 5' RACE reads in MiXCR, one entry per CDR3 protein. The sample has about 800,000 distinct CDR3 sequences, 12% seen once. The origin of this receptor is a male donor with ankylosing spondylitis. J is TRBJ1-2 and V is TRBV20-1, with TRBD1 matching over 8 bases. Sequencing input: blood, either unsorted or a sorted T cell fraction (not recorded which). The CDR3 coding sequence is TGCAGTGCTAGGGATGACAGGGGTGGCTATGGCTACACCTTC. Its protein is CSARDDRGGYGYTF.